This TCR beta chain was profiled in a study of cytomegalovirus exposure and HLA in healthy donors. Study-wide context: Early release data held 85 million or so unique TCRs from HLA-typed donors.

60 Vbeta and 13 Jbeta primers were used in PCR. Produced via immunoSEQ multiplex PCR; TCRdb's table is partial and in-frame only. The table records about 97,000 clones, over 60% of them present only once. For this clone: Its antigen is not identified.

CDR3 size: 16 residues. The trim removed 6 bases at V and 4 bases at J, leaving 6 bases unmatched. Per germline, CDR1 MNHEY and CDR2 SMNVEV (reference sequence). Notes on the study in general: The authors excluded some V segments, including TRBV6-2 and TRBV6-3, as indistinguishable. The study labeled 150 or so TCR beta chains cytomegalovirus-associated. Specificity of three CMV-associated chains for CMV antigens was verified in vitro.

This clonotype was sampled from a male donor in good health and CMV-seropositive. The sample consisted of PBMCs. V usage is TRBV27 and J usage is TRBJ2-1; 13 bases fit TRBD2. The CDR3 spells CASRAGTSGTYNEQFF. Written as DNA, the CDR3 is TGTGCCAGCAGAGCCGGGACTAGCGGGACGTACAATGAGCAGTTCTTC.